This TCR beta chain appears in the sequencing data of a study of identifying expanded T cells in peripheral blood. The CDR3 consists of 17 residues. The V and J ends lost 0 bases and 2 bases respectively, with 16 bases between them. CDR1 SGHRS and CDR2 YFSETQ come from the germline V gene. The protocol was immunoSEQ multiplex PCR, while the TCRdb copy is restricted to in-frame clones and leaves out a portion. The data contain roughly 100,000 clones, around nine tenths of them singletons. The chain combines TRBV5-1 with TRBJ2-3; possibly TRBD2 for D (6 bases). The source is a person aged 18 to 70 in good health. Sequenced: blood. CDR3 protein: CASSLGDSGPFTDTQYF. CDR3 in DNA: TGCGCCAGCAGCTTGGGAGACAGCGGGCCGTTCACAGATACGCAGTATTTT.